A selection of T cell receptor beta chains follows, all from one sample in a study of post-analysis software for immune sequencing data. A single record per CDR3 protein comes from TCRdb applying MiXCR to the PCR reads. This sample has fewer than 850,000 distinct CDR3 sequences; about 27% occur once, and the top ten carry 0.5% to 0.6%. The specimen sequenced was blood. The receptors derive from a girl aged 10 to 17 with multiple sclerosis. Both conserved end residues are part of each CDR3. The order of the fields is V gene, D gene, clone size, J gene, CDR3 DNA, CDR3 protein. D genes are given only for firm matches. Some rows have no size entry. The others give once, few or many, or a class for an expanded clone.

>TRBV5-1|NA|NA|TRBJ2-1
TGCGCCAGCAGCCCCGGGACCCCAATCAATGAGCAGTTCTTC
CASSPGTPINEQFF
>TRBV7-2|TRBD1|NA|TRBJ1-4
TGTGCCAGCAGCTTAGGGACAGGGGTGGGTGAAAAACTGTTTTTT
CASSLGTGVGEKLFF
>TRBV5-6|NA|many|TRBJ2-7
TGTGCCAGCAGCGAAAGCGGTGGGAGCTACGAGCAGTACTTC
CASSESGGSYEQYF
>TRBV2|NA|NA|TRBJ2-3
TGTGCCAGCAGTTTCCTTACGTCAGATACGCAGTATTTT
CASSFLTSDTQYF
>TRBV2|NA|NA|TRBJ2-1
TGTGCCAGCAGTGAATTCCAACAGGGATACAATGAGCAGTTCTTC
CASSEFQQGYNEQFF
>TRBV5-1|TRBD1|NA|TRBJ2-5
TGCGCCAGCAGCTTTATAACGGGACAGGGGGAGACCCAGTACTTC
CASSFITGQGETQYF
>TRBV3-1|NA|NA|TRBJ2-3
TGTGCCAGCAGCCAAGACGCCGGGAGTTCCACAGATACGCAGTATTTT
CASSQDAGSSTDTQYF
>TRBV20-1|NA|NA|TRBJ2-3
TGCAGTGCTTCCACCGGGACTGGATGTGATACGCAGTATTTT
CSASTGTGCDTQYF
>TRBV7-9|NA|many|TRBJ2-7
TGTGCCAGCAGTCGGGCCTACGAGCAGTACTTC
CASSRAYEQYF
>TRBV10-3|NA|NA|TRBJ2-7
TGTGCCATCAGTGAGTCTGGCCGGGCTATCTTCTACGAGCAGTACTTC
CAISESGRAIFYEQYF
>TRBV7-9|NA|NA|TRBJ1-4
TGCGCCAGCAGCTCCGAATTATCGAATGAAAAACGGTTTTTT
CASSSELSNEKRFF
>TRBV6-5|NA|few|TRBJ2-2
TGTGCCAGCAGTTACCAGAACACCGGGGAGCTGTTTTTT
CASSYQNTGELFF
>TRBV7-2|NA|NA|TRBJ2-7
TGTGCCAGCAGCTTAGACAGGCAGGTCCACGAGCAGTACTTC
CASSLDRQVHEQYF
>TRBV12-3/TRBV12-4|NA|few|TRBJ2-3
TGTGCCAGCAAACCTTTCACAGATACGCAGTATTTT
CASKPFTDTQYF
>TRBV27|TRBD2|many|TRBJ2-1
TGTGCCAGCAGACTAGCGGGAGGGTACAATGAGCAGTTCTTC
CASRLAGGYNEQFF
>TRBV19|NA|NA|TRBJ2-7
TGTGCCAGTAGTATGGGTCGCGAGCAGTACTTC
CASSMGREQYF
>TRBV3-1|NA|many|TRBJ2-5
TGTGCCAGCCGCTTGAGTGGGGTCTGGGAGACCCAGTACTTC
CASRLSGVWETQYF
>TRBV7-9|NA|few|TRBJ1-5
TGTGCCAGCAGCTTATATTCTTCGGGTGCGTGGGATCAGCCCCAGCATTTT
CASSLYSSGAWDQPQHF
>TRBV18|NA|NA|TRBJ1-2
TGTGCCAGCTCACCACGTGGAGTGGATGGCTACACCTTC
CASSPRGVDGYTF
>TRBV6-5|NA|few|TRBJ2-5
TGTGCCACCTCTGGGGGGCAGGGGACCCAGTACTTC
CATSGGQGTQYF
>TRBV15|NA|NA|TRBJ2-1
TGTGCCACCAGCAGGGGCCGGGACGATTACAATGAGCAGTTCTTC
CATSRGRDDYNEQFF
>TRBV12-3/TRBV12-4|NA|NA|TRBJ1-2
TGTGCCAGCAGCCCTAGGGTCCCTGCACCAAACTATGGCTACACCTTC
CASSPRVPAPNYGYTF
>TRBV11-2|NA|NA|TRBJ2-5
TGTGCCAGCAGCTTAGGGGCAGTGGAGACCCAGTACTTC
CASSLGAVETQYF
>TRBV7-2|NA|NA|TRBJ2-7
TGTGCCAGCAGCTTAGCGGGGAGCGGCAACGAGCAGTACTTC
CASSLAGSGNEQYF
>TRBV12-3/TRBV12-4|TRBD2|NA|TRBJ2-5
TGTGCCAGCAGTTTAGGGACTAGCGGGAAGGGGCAGTACTTC
CASSLGTSGKGQYF
>TRBV7-9|NA|NA|TRBJ2-1
TGTGCCAGCAGCCCCCTCTGGGAGGGGGGGCGTCACAATGAGCAGTTCTTC
CASSPLWEGGRHNEQFF
>TRBV20-1|NA|few|TRBJ2-7
TGCAGTGCTAGAGAGGAGGGGGCTGTCCGGCTCTACGAGCAGTACTTC
CSAREEGAVRLYEQYF
>TRBV27|NA|few|TRBJ2-7
TGTGCCAGCAGGGGCGGGTCGAGCTCCTACGAGCAGTACTTC
CASRGGSSSYEQYF
>TRBV29-1|NA|many|TRBJ2-7
TGCAGCGTGAAGGGACCCGTAGGCCACGAGCAGTACTTC
CSVKGPVGHEQYF
>TRBV6-2/TRBV6-3|TRBD1|few|TRBJ1-5
TGTGCCAGCAGTTACCACGCCGGGACAGGGGCCAATCAGCCCCAGCATTTT
CASSYHAGTGANQPQHF
>TRBV28|NA|NA|TRBJ1-5
TGTGCCAGCAGTTTAAGCCCGCCGAGCAATCAGCCCCAGCATTTT
CASSLSPPSNQPQHF
>TRBV20-1|TRBD2|NA|TRBJ2-1
TGCAGTGCTAGAGATTGGCGGGGGGCCGATGAGCAGTTCTTC
CSARDWRGADEQFF
>TRBV6-2/TRBV6-3|TRBD2|few|TRBJ2-7
TGTGCCAGCACCAGGGGACTAGCGGTCTACGAGCAGTACTTC
CASTRGLAVYEQYF